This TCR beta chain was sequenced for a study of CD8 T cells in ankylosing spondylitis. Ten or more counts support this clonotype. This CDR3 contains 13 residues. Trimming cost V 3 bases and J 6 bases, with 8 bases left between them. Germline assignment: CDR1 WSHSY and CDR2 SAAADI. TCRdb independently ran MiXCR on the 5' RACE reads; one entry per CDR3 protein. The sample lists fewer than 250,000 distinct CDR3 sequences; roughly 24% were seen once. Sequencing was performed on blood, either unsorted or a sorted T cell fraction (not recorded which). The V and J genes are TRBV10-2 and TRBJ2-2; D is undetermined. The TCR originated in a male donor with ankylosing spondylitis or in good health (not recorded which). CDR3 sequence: CASSEGDPGELFF. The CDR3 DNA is TGCGCCAGCAGTGAAGGAGATCCCGGGGAGCTGTTTTTT.